Each of the 21 T cell receptor beta chains below was sequenced from the same sample in a study of response to subunit inactivated influenza vaccine. TCRdb independently ran MiXCR on the RT-PCR reads; one entry per CDR3 protein. The sample shows 590,000 or so distinct CDR3 sequences, around 15% of them seen only once. Specimen: PBMCs from blood, collected approximately 15 days before vaccination. The receptors shown here come from a man aged 45-65 years who received an inactivated influenza vaccine.

This clonotype appeared many times. The genes are TRBV7-2 and TRBJ2-1, with D possibly matching TRBD1 (5 bases). This CDR3 region has 15 residues. With 6 bases removed from V and 1 base from J, the gap between germline ends came to 13 bases. Germline loops: CDR1 SGHTA, CDR2 FQGNSA. CDR3 region: CASRRQSSSYNEQFF. CDR3 DNA sequence: TGTGCCAGCAGACGACAGAGCTCTTCCTACAATGAGCAGTTCTTC.

This clonotype has just a few counts. Here the CDR3 DNA reads TGTGCCAGCAGTTACGGGGTCCTGGGAAGAGGAACCGGGGAGCTGTTTTTT. Protein product: CASSYGVLGRGTGELFF. The gene calls are TRBV6-2 or TRBV6-3 and TRBJ2-2; D remains unclear. Germline lookup yields CDR1 MNHEY and CDR2 SVGEGT. V lost 2 bases and J lost 5, with 18 bases in between. This CDR3 is 17 amino acids long.

This clonotype showed up many times. The rearrangement joins TRBV10-3 to TRBJ2-7, with 8 bases that match TRBD1. CDR3 length: 13 amino acids. Germline lookup yields CDR1 ENHRY and CDR2 SYGVKD. After removal of 4 bases from V and 5 bases from J, the junction contained 4 bases not matched to a gene. CDR3 region: CAISVVTGDEQYF. The CDR3 nucleotides read TGTGCCATCAGTGTGGTGACAGGGGACGAGCAGTACTTC.

This clonotype came up a few times. The rearrangement joins TRBV4-3 to TRBJ1-5; D gene unclear. Germline V gene lookup returns CDR1 LGHNA and CDR2 YSLEER. V dropped 4 bases and J dropped 3 bases, with 13 bases sitting between them. The CDR3 sequence is 15 residues long. CDR3 DNA sequence: TGCGCCAGCAGCCCTGACGGTTCAGACAATCAGCCCCAGCATTTT. Translation: CASSPDGSDNQPQHF.

In its sample, this clonotype was seen a few times. The rearrangement uses TRBV7-8 and TRBJ2-3; D remains unclear. The CDR3 runs to 15 residues. The V gene's germline CDR1 is SGHVS and CDR2 FQNEAQ. V lost 1 base and J 1 base, leaving 9 bases between the germline ends. The CDR3 spells CASSLGTARTDTQYF. The CDR3 DNA sequence: TGTGCCAGCAGCTTAGGGACGGCCCGCACAGATACGCAGTATTTT. Supplemented by reference TRBV7-8 and TRBJ2-3, the full variable domain reads GAGVSQSPRYKVAKRGQDVALRCDPISGHVSLFWYQQALGQGPEFLTYFQNEAQLDKSGLPSDRFFAERPEGSVSTLKIQRTQQEDSAVYLCASSLGTARTDTQYFGPGTRLTVL.

The chain has TRBV9 and TRBJ2-3; 8 positions agree with TRBD2. Trimming took 6 bases from V and 2 from J; bases not matched to a gene: 5. The CDR3 consists of 14 residues. CDR1 is SGDLS and CDR2 is YYNGEE in the germline V gene. The CDR3 here is CASTPGGLTDTQYF. The CDR3, as DNA: TGTGCCAGCACCCCGGGGGGGCTCACAGATACGCAGTATTTT.

This clonotype was detected only a few times. V is TRBV12-3 or TRBV12-4 and J is TRBJ2-1, with 9 bases that match TRBD2. V lost 3 bases to trimming and J lost 2 bases; unmatched junction nucleotides: 5. CDR3 length: 16 residues. As DNA, the CDR3 is TGTGCCAGCAGTTTGCGGGGGGGCCTGCCCTACAATGAGCAGTTCTTC. It is translated as CASSLRGGLPYNEQFF.

This clonotype has just a few counts. The chain has TRBV7-9 and TRBJ2-3; D not resolved. The CDR3 sequence is 14 residues long. V was trimmed by 5 bases and J by 5 bases, leaving 14 bases between them. Germline V CDR1 and CDR2: SEHNR, FQNEAQ (reference sequence). CDR3 protein: CASSKSSLRDTQYF. The CDR3 coding sequence is TGTGCCAGCAGCAAGTCAAGTCTGAGAGATACGCAGTATTTT. Together with reference TRBV7-9 and TRBJ2-3, the CDR3 gives the full variable domain: DTGVSQNPRHKITKRGQNVTFRCDPISEHNRLYWYRQTLGQGPEFLTYFQNEAQLEKSRLLSDRFSAERPKGSFSTLEIQRTEQGDSAMYLCASSKSSLRDTQYFGPGTRLTVL.

The sample holds a few counts of this clonotype. An end of the junction does not agree with germline; a read error may underlie this. The V call is TRBV7-9, the J call TRBJ1-1; D not resolved. CDR3 length: 15 amino acids. Germline V lookup: CDR1 SEHNR, CDR2 FQNEAQ (reference sequence). The CDR3 here is CASSLAMFVNTEAFF. The CDR3 coding sequence is TGTGCCAGCAGTTTAGCAATGTTCGTGAACACTGAAGCTTTCTTT.

This clonotype was picked up a small number of times. V and J are TRBV6-1 and TRBJ2-7; 14 bases map to TRBD2. Germline CDR1 MNHNS, CDR2 SASEGT. The CDR3 contains 15 residues. V was pared by 6 bases and J by 6 bases, with 7 bases of the junction left unmatched. The CDR3 coding sequence is TGTGCCAGCAGACCAACGGGACTAGCGGGAGTCGAGCAGTACTTC. The encoded protein is CASRPTGLAGVEQYF.

This clonotype was recorded many times. The chain is built from TRBV5-1 and TRBJ2-5; TRBD2 agrees at 9 bases. The germline V gene encodes CDR1 SGHRS and CDR2 YFSETQ. Germline trimming cut 0 bases from V and 2 bases from J; bases unmatched to any gene: 5. CDR3 length equals 16 residues. DNA of the CDR3: TGCGCCAGCAGCTTGGGGCCAGCGGGGGGACAAGAGACCCAGTACTTC. Its protein product is CASSLGPAGGQETQYF.

This clonotype was seen many times. The chain is built from TRBV12-3 or TRBV12-4 and TRBJ1-1; 8 bases match TRBD1. The ends lost 6 bases at V and 7 bases at J; junction bases unmatched: 7. CDR3 length: 13 residues. This chain's CDR3 is CASSPGQGGEAFF. CDR3 DNA: TGTGCCAGCAGCCCCGGACAGGGTGGTGAAGCTTTCTTT.

There are many counts of this clonotype. The chain joins TRBV7-2 to TRBJ2-3; 7 bases agree with TRBD1. The CDR3 has 16 amino acids. Unmatched junction bases numbered 9, after V lost 5 bases and J lost 1 base. Germline values: CDR1 SGHTA, CDR2 FQGNSA. The CDR3 region has the DNA TGTGCCAGCAGCCGTACGACAGGGTCAGGCACAGATACGCAGTATTTT. Translated: CASSRTTGSGTDTQYF.

This clonotype has more than one count but fewer than ten. The V and J genes are TRBV7-2 and TRBJ1-1; D is unclear. V lost 2 bases and J lost 6, with 7 bases in between. CDR3 length: 12 residues. Germline-derived CDR1 and CDR2 are SGHTA and FQGNSA. This chain's CDR3 is CASSLYQAEAFF. The DNA for the CDR3 is TGTGCCAGCAGCTTATATCAAGCTGAAGCTTTCTTT.

There are a few counts of this clonotype. The CDR3 spells CASSDDSGGPNTGELFF. DNA of the CDR3: TGTGCCAGCAGTGACGATAGCGGGGGACCGAACACCGGGGAGCTGTTTTTT. The chain combines TRBV2 with TRBJ2-2, with TRBD2 matching over 9 bases. V was clipped by 3 bases and J by 0 bases; unmatched bases: 5. The CDR3 totals 17 residues. Per the germline V gene, CDR1 is SNHLY and CDR2 is FYNNEI. Full variable domain (missing parts from reference TRBV2 and TRBJ2-2): EPEVTQTPSHQVTQMGQEVILRCVPISNHLYFYWYRQILGQKVEFLVSFYNNEISEKSEIFDDQFSVERPDGSNFTLKIRSTKLEDSAMYFCASSDDSGGPNTGELFFGEGSRLTVL.

This clonotype was seen more than once but under ten times. The rearrangement joins TRBV29-1 to TRBJ2-7; 8 positions agree with TRBD1. The CDR3 loop spans 13 amino acids. Per germline, CDR1 SQVTM and CDR2 ANQGSEA. V trimming: 6 bases; J trimming: 2 bases; junction bases outside the gene matches: 6. The DNA of the CDR3 is TGCAGCGTGTCGCCGGGACAGGCCTACGAGCAGTACTTC. The encoded protein is CSVSPGQAYEQYF.

This clonotype was found many times. V usage is TRBV10-3 and J usage is TRBJ2-4; TRBD1 matches at 9 bases. CDR1 is ENHRY, CDR2 SYGVKD, per germline. This CDR3 has 15 residues. J was trimmed by 1 base and V by 5 bases; bases with no gene match: 3. CDR3 sequence: CAISLDRGAKNIQYF. CDR3 bases: TGTGCCATCAGTCTGGACAGGGGTGCCAAAAACATTCAGTACTTC.

The V call is TRBV4-1, the J call TRBJ2-3; 15 positions match TRBD2. Germline V gene lookup returns CDR1 MGHRA and CDR2 YSYEKL. With 3 bases clipped from V and 1 base from J, the junction kept 14 bases outside the gene matches. The CDR3 is made up of 21 amino acids. CDR3 nucleotide sequence: TGCGCCAGCAGCCACCGGGCACCGGGACTAGCGGGGGGTAGAGGCACAGATACGCAGTATTTT. Translation: CASSHRAPGLAGGRGTDTQYF.

The CDR3 DNA sequence: TGTGCCATCGGGCCCCGCGACACGGTAGGAAACGAGCAGTACTTC. Protein product: CAIGPRDTVGNEQYF. The genes are TRBV10-3 and TRBJ2-7; the D is unclear. V was shortened by 8 bases and J by 5 bases, with 22 bases between the two germline ends. Per the germline V gene, CDR1 is ENHRY and CDR2 is SYGVKD. The CDR3 runs 15 residues.

This sequence joins TRBV20-1 and TRBJ2-2; 8 positions match TRBD2. Germline CDR1 reads DFQATT; CDR2 reads SNEGSKA (reference sequence). With 2 bases clipped from V and 2 bases from J, the junction kept 1 base outside the gene matches. The CDR3 covers 14 residues. DNA of the CDR3: TGCAGTGCTAGAAGCGGGGGTAACACCGGGGAGCTGTTTTTT. Amino acid sequence: CSARSGGNTGELFF.

In its sample, this clonotype was seen a few times. This sequence joins TRBV7-9 and TRBJ1-5; 8 bases fit TRBD1. CDR1 is SEHNR, CDR2 FQNEAQ, per germline (reference sequence). V lost 6 bases, J lost 7 bases, and 8 bases stayed unmatched. The CDR3 spans 14 residues. The CDR3: CASSSQGERQPQHF. The CDR3 DNA sequence: TGTGCCAGCAGTTCACAGGGGGAACGACAGCCCCAGCATTTT.